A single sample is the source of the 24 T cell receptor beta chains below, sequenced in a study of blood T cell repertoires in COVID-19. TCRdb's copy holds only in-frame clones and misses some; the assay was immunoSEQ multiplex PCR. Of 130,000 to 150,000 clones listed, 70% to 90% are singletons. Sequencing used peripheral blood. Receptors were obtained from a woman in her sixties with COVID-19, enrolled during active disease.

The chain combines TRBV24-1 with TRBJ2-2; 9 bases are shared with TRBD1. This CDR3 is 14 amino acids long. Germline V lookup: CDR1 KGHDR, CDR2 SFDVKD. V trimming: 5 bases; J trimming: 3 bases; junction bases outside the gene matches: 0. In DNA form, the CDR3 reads TGTGCCACCAGTGGACAGGGGGACACCGGGGAGCTGTTTTTT. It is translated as CATSGQGDTGELFF.

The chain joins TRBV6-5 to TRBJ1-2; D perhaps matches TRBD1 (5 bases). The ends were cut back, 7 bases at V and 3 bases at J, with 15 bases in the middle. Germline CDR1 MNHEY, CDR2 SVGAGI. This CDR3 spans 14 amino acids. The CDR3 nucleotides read TGTGCCAGCAAGGGGTTGGAGGGATACTATGGCTACACCTTC. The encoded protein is CASKGLEGYYGYTF.

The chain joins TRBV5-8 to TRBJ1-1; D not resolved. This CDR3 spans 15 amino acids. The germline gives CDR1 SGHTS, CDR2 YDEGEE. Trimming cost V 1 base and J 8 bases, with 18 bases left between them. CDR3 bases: TGTGCCAGCAGCTTGTCGGAGAGTATTCTCCCAGAAGCTTTCTTT. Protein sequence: CASSLSESILPEAFF.

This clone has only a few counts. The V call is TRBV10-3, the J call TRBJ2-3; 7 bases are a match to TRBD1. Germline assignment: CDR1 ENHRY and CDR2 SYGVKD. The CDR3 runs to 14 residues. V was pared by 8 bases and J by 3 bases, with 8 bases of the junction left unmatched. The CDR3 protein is CAIGRDSETDTQYF. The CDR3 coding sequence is TGTGCCATCGGACGGGACAGCGAGACAGATACGCAGTATTTT.

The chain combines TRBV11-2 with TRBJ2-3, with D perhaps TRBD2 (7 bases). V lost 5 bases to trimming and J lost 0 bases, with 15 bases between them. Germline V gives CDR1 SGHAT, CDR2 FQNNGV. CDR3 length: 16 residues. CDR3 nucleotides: TGTGCCAGCAGCATCCGGGGGGCCTGGAGCACAGATACGCAGTATTTT. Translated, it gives CASSIRGAWSTDTQYF.

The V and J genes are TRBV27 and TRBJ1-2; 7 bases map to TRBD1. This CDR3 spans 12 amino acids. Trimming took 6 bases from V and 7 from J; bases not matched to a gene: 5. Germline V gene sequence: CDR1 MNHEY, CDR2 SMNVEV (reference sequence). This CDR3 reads CASRATGVGYTF. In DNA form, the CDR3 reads TGTGCCAGCAGAGCTACAGGGGTTGGCTACACCTTC.

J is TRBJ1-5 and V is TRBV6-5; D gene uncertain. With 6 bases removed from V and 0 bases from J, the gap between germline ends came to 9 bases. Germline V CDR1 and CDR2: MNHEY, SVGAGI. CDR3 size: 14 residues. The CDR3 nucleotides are TGTGCCAGCAGAACAGATTATAGCAATCAGCCCCAGCATTTT. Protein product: CASRTDYSNQPQHF.

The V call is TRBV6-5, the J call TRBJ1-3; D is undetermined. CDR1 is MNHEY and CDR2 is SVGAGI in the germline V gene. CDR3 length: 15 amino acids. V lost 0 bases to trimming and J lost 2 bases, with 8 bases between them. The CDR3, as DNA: TGTGCCAGCAGTTACTCGTCCGGTGCTGGAAACACCATATATTTT. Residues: CASSYSSGAGNTIYF.

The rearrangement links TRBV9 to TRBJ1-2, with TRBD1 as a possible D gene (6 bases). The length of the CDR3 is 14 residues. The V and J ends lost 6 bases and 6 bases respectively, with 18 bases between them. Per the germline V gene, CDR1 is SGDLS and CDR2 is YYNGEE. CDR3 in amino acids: CASNVGGAQDGYTF. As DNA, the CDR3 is TGTGCCAGCAACGTTGGGGGGGCTCAGGATGGCTACACCTTC.

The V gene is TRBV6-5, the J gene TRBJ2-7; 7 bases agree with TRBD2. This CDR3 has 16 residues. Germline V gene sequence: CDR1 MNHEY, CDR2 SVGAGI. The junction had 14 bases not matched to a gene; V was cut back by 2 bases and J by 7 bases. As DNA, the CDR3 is TGTGCCAGCAGTTACGTGGGACCACCTTTGGGGGGGGAGCAGTACTTC. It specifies CASSYVGPPLGGEQYF.

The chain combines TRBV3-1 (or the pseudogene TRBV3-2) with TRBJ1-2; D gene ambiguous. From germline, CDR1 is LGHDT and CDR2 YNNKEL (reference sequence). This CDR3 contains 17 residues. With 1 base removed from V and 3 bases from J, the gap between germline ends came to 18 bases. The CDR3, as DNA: TGTGCCAGCAGCCAAGGATTGCAGGCCGGGGATTACTATGGCTACACCTTC. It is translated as CASSQGLQAGDYYGYTF.

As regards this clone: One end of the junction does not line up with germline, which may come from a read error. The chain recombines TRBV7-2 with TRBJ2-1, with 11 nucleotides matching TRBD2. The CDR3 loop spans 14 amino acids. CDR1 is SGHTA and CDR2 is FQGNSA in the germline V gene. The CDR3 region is CASSLVRLAGGRLF. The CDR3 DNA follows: TGTGCCAGCAGCTTAGTGCGGCTAGCGGGGGGAAGGCTCTTC.

In nucleotides, the CDR3 is TGTGCCAGCAGTTACTCGGGACTAGAGTCCTACGAGCAGTACTTC. It yields the protein CASSYSGLESYEQYF. The V call is TRBV6-5, the J call TRBJ2-7; 8 bases line up with TRBD2. In germline, CDR1 is MNHEY, CDR2 SVGAGI. This CDR3 has 15 amino acids. V dropped 0 bases and J dropped 1; count of bases not matched to a gene: 2.

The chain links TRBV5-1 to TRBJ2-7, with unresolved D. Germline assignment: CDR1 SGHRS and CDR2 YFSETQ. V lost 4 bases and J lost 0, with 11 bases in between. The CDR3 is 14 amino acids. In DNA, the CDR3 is TGCGCCAGCAGCCCCCCGAGTGTCTCCTACGAGCAGTACTTC. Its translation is CASSPPSVSYEQYF.

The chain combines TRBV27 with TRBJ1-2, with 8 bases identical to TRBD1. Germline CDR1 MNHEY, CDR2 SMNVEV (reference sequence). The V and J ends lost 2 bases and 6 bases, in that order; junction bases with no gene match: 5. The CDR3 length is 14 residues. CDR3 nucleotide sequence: TGTGCCAGCAGTTTAACTAGGACAGGGCATGGCTACACCTTC. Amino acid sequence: CASSLTRTGHGYTF.

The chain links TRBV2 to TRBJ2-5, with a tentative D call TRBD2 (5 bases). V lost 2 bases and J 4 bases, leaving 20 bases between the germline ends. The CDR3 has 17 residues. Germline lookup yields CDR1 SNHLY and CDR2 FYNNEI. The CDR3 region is CASSESIGSGWRETQYF. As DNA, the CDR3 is TGTGCCAGCAGTGAAAGTATAGGGAGTGGGTGGCGAGAGACCCAGTACTTC.

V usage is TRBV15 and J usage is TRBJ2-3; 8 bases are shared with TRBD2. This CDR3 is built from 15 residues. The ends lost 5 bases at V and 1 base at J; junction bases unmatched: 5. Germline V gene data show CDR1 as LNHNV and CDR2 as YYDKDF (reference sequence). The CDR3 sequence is CATSGRSGGTDTQYF. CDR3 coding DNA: TGTGCCACCAGCGGACGTAGCGGGGGCACAGATACGCAGTATTTT.

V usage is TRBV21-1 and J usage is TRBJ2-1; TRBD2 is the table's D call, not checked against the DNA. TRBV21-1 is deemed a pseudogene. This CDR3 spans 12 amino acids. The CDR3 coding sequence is TGTGCCAGCACTGGACCGGGAGGTGAGCAGTTCTTC. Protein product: CASTGPGGEQFF.

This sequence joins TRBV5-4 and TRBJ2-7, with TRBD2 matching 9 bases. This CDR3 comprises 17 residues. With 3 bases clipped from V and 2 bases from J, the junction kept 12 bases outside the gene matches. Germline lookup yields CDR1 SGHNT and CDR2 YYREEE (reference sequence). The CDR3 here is CASSSAVSGGSPYEQYF. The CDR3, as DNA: TGTGCCAGCAGCTCCGCCGTCAGCGGGGGGTCTCCCTACGAGCAGTACTTC.

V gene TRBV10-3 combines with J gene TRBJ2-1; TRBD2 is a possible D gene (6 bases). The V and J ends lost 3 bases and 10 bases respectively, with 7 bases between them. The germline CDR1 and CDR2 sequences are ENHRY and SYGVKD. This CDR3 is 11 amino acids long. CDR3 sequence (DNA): TGTGCCATCAGTGATGGGGGGGAGCAGTTCTTC. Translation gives CAISDGGEQFF.

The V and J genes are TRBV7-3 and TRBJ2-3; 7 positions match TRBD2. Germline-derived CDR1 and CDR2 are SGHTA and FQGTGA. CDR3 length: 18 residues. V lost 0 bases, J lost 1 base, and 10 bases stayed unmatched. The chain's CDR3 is CASSLTPASGLGTDTQYF. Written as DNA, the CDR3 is TGTGCCAGCAGCTTAACCCCGGCTAGCGGACTGGGCACAGATACGCAGTATTTT.

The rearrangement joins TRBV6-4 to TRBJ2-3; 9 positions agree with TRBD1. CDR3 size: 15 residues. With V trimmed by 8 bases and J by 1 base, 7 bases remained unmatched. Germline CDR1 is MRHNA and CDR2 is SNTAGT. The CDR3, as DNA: TGTGCCAGCGGAAGGACAGGGGACGGCACAGATACGCAGTATTTT. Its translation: CASGRTGDGTDTQYF.

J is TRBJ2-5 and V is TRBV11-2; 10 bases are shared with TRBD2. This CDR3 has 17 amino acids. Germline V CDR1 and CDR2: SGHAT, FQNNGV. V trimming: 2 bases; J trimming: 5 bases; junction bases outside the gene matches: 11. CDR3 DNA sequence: TGTGCCAGCAGCTTAAACCCCAGCGGGGGGGCCTCGGAGACCCAGTACTTC. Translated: CASSLNPSGGASETQYF.

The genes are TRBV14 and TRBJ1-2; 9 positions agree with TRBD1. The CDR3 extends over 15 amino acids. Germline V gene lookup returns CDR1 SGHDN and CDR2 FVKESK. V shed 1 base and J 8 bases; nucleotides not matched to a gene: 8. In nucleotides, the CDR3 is TGTGCCAGCAGCCAAGCGGGACAGGGCTCACGAGGCTACACCTTC. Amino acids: CASSQAGQGSRGYTF.